This TCR beta chain derives from a study of read filtering for tumor transcriptome and immune sequencing (dated by TCRdb to the early 2020s). Background on the whole study: The cohort had about 17 male and 14 female patients with a mean age of roughly 66 years, ranging from about 40 to 85. By revised international staging, 8 patients were R-ISS I, under 20 were R-ISS II and roughly 7 were R-ISS III. After DNase treatment, whole-transcriptome libraries were prepared with the TruSeq RNA Access Library Prep Kit. TCR-region mapped reads per sample ranged from about 4.05 to 10.27 million with IR-seq versus only about 85 to 1273 with RNA-seq. The study compared TCR repertoires from targeted immune repertoire sequencing and bulk whole-transcriptome sequencing run on the same bone marrow samples. A main aim was a read-filtering strategy for immune repertoire data, specifically whether clonotypes supported by a single read should be removed.

Every patient had bone marrow sampled at the time of active disease. Ficoll-Hypaque density gradient centrifugation was used to isolate the bone marrow mononuclear cells. To remove myeloma plasma cells, the cells were labeled with CD138 magnetic microbeads on a MACS separator, and CD138-negative cells were then collected by negative selection. The purity of the isolated cells was checked by flow cytometry with CD138 antibodies on an Attune NxT. TRIzol reagent was used to extract total RNA, which was then quantified with a NanoDrop spectrophotometer. For each patient, the CD138-negative bone marrow sample underwent paired RNA-seq and IR-seq. The germline V gene (reference sequence) provides CDR1 DFQATT and CDR2 SNEGSKA. The CDR3 runs 14 amino acids, cysteine and phenylalanine included. Just CDR3 DNA is preserved here, 42 bases in frame from base 1. Unmatched junction bases come to 11, with V trimmed by 5 bases and J by 7 bases.

General study outcomes and caveats: When single-read clonotypes were removed, the proportions of shared clonotypes in IR-seq and RNA-seq correlated more strongly. The sorted CD138-negative fraction was composed of a mixed bone marrow immune population rather than of purified T cells. IR-seq captured clonotypes at much higher depth and more reliably than RNA-seq, and smaller IR-seq throughput sufficed to identify most shared clonotypes. Single-read clonotypes made up around 82% of clonotypes but about 3.2% of total reads in IR-seq, and under 75% of clonotypes and 44.6% of reads in RNA-seq.

Starting from 350 to 450 ng RNA, TCR libraries were constructed with the Immunoverse kit using molecular barcoded adaptors that cover the alpha/delta and beta/gamma chains. TCR library preparation used the same RNA that was used for transcriptome sequencing. An Illumina HiSeq 4000 with 2 x 150 cycles was used to sequence the TCR libraries. Concerning the study's data processing: TCR reads were aligned to human V, D, J and C references and assembled into CDR3 clonotypes with MiXCR, including quality filtering and error correction. Clonotype counts and gene usage diversity were analyzed with the tcR package in R. Raw mapping reads were checked after the RNA-seq reads had been mapped by STAR aligner version 2.5.3a onto the human GRCh37 genome. To test the effect of sequencing depth on detected clonotypes, IR-seq fastq files were randomly downsampled using Seqtk 1.3. TCRdb ran its own pipeline on the public reads, namely fastp trimming at Q25 and MiXCR clone calling, and kept in-frame beta chains. Rows with one shared CDR3 protein collapse into an entry with the most common genes and DNA. In this record, the V and J calls reflect TCRdb's handling and not the investigators' own analysis. This sample lists some 62,000 distinct CDR3 sequences; roughly 14% were detected once. The ten largest clones add up to 45% of the sample.

This clonotype was picked up many times. Its antigen has not been determined. Base qualities are missing; no much larger clone stands one base away. This TCR was sampled from a donor aged 40 or older with multiple myeloma. Sequences were obtained from a population of CD138-negative cells sorted from bone marrow. This sample's cell subset or site label indicates: bone marrow mononuclear cells depleted of CD138+ plasma/myeloma cells by negative magnetic selection. The rearrangement combines TRBV20-1 with TRBJ2-1, and TRBD2 aligns with 7 junction nucleotides. The bases read TGCAGTGCTCTACGGACTAGATCCCCTAATGAGCAGTTCTTC. This gives the protein CSALRTRSPNEQFF.